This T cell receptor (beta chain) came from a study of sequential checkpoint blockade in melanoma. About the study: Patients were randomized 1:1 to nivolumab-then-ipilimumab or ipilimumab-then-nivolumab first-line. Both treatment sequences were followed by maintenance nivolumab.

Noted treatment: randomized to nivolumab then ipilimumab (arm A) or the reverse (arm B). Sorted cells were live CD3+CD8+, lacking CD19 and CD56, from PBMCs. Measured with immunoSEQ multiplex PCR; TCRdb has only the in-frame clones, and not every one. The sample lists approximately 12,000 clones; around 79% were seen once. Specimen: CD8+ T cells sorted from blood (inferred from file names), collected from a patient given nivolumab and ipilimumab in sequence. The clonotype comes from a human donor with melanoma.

CDR3 DNA: TGTGCCAGCAGAGGGGGACTAGCGGGGTACAATGAGCAGTTCTTC. It codes for CASRGGLAGYNEQFF. The J gene is TRBJ2-1, the V gene TRBV27, with 13 bases lining up with TRBD2. The V gene end was trimmed by 6 bases and the J gene end by 4 bases; junction bases not matched to a gene: 3. The germline gives CDR1 MNHEY, CDR2 SMNVEV (reference sequence). The CDR3 runs to 15 residues.